A selection of T cell receptor beta chains follows, all from one sample in a study of OX40 agonist ivuxolimab in advanced cancers. Measured with immunoSEQ multiplex PCR; TCRdb has only the in-frame clones, and not every one. The sample lists roughly 90,000 clones; 70% to 90% were seen once. The sample in question was CD4+ or CD8+ T cells sorted from blood, obtained in a trial of the OX40 agonist ivuxolimab. The source of these receptors is an adult with an advanced solid tumor such as melanoma, head and neck, liver or kidney cancer. CDR3s include the opening cysteine and the closing phenylalanine or tryptophan. Each record gives: V gene, clone size, J gene, D gene, CDR3 protein, CDR3 DNA. D genes are given only for firm matches. Rows give clone size only sometimes, using once, few, many, or a class for an expanded clone.

v_call: TRBV30
clone_size: NA
j_call: TRBJ1-1
d_call: NA
cdr3_aa: CAWSRTVSNTEAFF
cdr3_nt: TGTGCCTGGTCCCGGACAGTTTCGAACACTGAAGCTTTCTTT

v_call: TRBV7-2
clone_size: NA
j_call: TRBJ2-5
d_call: NA
cdr3_aa: CASSLSRTTSPETQYF
cdr3_nt: TGTGCCAGCAGCTTATCCAGGACGACTTCACCAGAGACCCAGTACTTC

v_call: TRBV10-1
clone_size: NA
j_call: TRBJ2-3
d_call: NA
cdr3_aa: CASSDQAYTQYF
cdr3_nt: TGCGCCAGCAGTGATCAGGCTTATACGCAGTATTTT

v_call: TRBV28
clone_size: NA
j_call: TRBJ1-5
d_call: NA
cdr3_aa: CASTIARNQPQHF
cdr3_nt: TGTGCCAGCACCATTGCTCGCAATCAGCCCCAGCATTTT

v_call: TRBV9
clone_size: once
j_call: TRBJ1-4
d_call: NA
cdr3_aa: CASSGTDNEKLFF
cdr3_nt: TGTGCCAGCAGCGGGACGGACAATGAAAAACTGTTTTTT

v_call: TRBV27
clone_size: NA
j_call: TRBJ2-5
d_call: NA
cdr3_aa: CASSRQGSYKLLETQYF
cdr3_nt: TGTGCCAGCAGTCGGCAGGGTTCGTACAAACTATTAGAGACCCAGTACTTC

v_call: TRBV28
clone_size: few
j_call: TRBJ2-5
d_call: NA
cdr3_aa: CASSSGLGRETQYF
cdr3_nt: TGTGCCAGCAGTTCCGGCCTGGGAAGAGAGACCCAGTACTTC

v_call: TRBV28
clone_size: NA
j_call: TRBJ1-1
d_call: NA
cdr3_aa: CATSGLNTEAFF
cdr3_nt: TGTGCCACCTCCGGATTGAACACTGAAGCTTTCTTT

v_call: TRBV27
clone_size: NA
j_call: TRBJ2-5
d_call: NA
cdr3_aa: CASSLAFRWSETQYF
cdr3_nt: TGTGCCAGCAGTTTAGCATTCCGTTGGTCAGAGACCCAGTACTTC

v_call: TRBV5-4
clone_size: NA
j_call: TRBJ2-7
d_call: NA
cdr3_aa: CASSIRQDSNEQYF
cdr3_nt: TGTGCCAGCAGCATACGACAAGACTCAAACGAGCAGTACTTC

v_call: TRBV5-1
clone_size: NA
j_call: TRBJ2-2
d_call: TRBD1
cdr3_aa: CASSSGTGAGELFF
cdr3_nt: TGCGCCAGCAGCTCCGGGACAGGGGCCGGGGAGCTGTTTTTT

v_call: TRBV2
clone_size: once
j_call: TRBJ2-7
d_call: NA
cdr3_aa: CASSESVSYEQYF
cdr3_nt: TGTGCCAGCAGTGAGTCAGTCTCCTACGAGCAGTACTTC

v_call: TRBV25-1
clone_size: few
j_call: TRBJ1-1
d_call: NA
cdr3_aa: CASSEPRQGRDTEAFF
cdr3_nt: TGTGCCAGCAGTGAACCCCGCCAGGGAAGGGACACTGAAGCTTTCTTT

v_call: TRBV27
clone_size: NA
j_call: TRBJ1-1
d_call: NA
cdr3_aa: CASKPGPRRTEAFF
cdr3_nt: TGTGCCAGCAAACCGGGACCCAGAAGAACTGAAGCTTTCTTT

v_call: TRBV9
clone_size: few
j_call: TRBJ1-1
d_call: NA
cdr3_aa: CASSVGLGAEAFF
cdr3_nt: TGTGCCAGCAGCGTGGGGCTTGGCGCTGAAGCTTTCTTT

v_call: TRBV12-5
clone_size: once
j_call: TRBJ1-5
d_call: NA
cdr3_aa: CASGLEGQPQHF
cdr3_nt: TGTGCTAGTGGTTTGGAGGGTCAGCCCCAGCATTTT

v_call: TRBV4-1
clone_size: NA
j_call: TRBJ2-3
d_call: NA
cdr3_aa: CASSDLLNSLDTQYF
cdr3_nt: TGCGCCAGCAGCGACCTGTTGAATAGCTTAGATACGCAGTATTTT

v_call: TRBV6-5
clone_size: NA
j_call: TRBJ2-7
d_call: NA
cdr3_aa: CAIRDGYEQYF
cdr3_nt: TGTGCCATCCGGGACGGCTACGAGCAGTACTTC